One and the same sample provided the 8 T cell receptor beta chains below, sequenced in a study of Ad26.COV2.S vaccination and SARS-CoV-2 variants. Treatment described: 15 to 20 received Ad26.COV2.S at low or high dose, single or two shots; about five received placebo; per-sample allocation not given. The samples were gathered on day 63 after the first injection of vaccine or placebo. Here immunoSEQ multiplex PCR was the method, and the copy in TCRdb shows in-frame clones only, minus some. The table records approximately 420,000 clones, around nine tenths of them present only once. The material was peripheral blood, obtained in a trial of Ad26.COV2.S vaccine versus placebo. These receptors all come from a person aged 18-65 years who received the Ad26.COV2.S COVID-19 vaccine or a placebo.

This clone occurred once. The gene calls are TRBV15 and TRBJ2-7; D unresolved. Germline CDR1 is LNHNV and CDR2 is YYDKDF (reference sequence). CDR3 size: 12 residues. V was clipped by 5 bases and J by 2 bases, with 7 bases between them. The CDR3: CATSGGAYEQYF. The CDR3 DNA reads TGTGCCACCAGCGGCGGCGCCTACGAGCAGTACTTC.

This clone was counted between two and nine times. The chain has TRBV4-1 and TRBJ1-6; D uncertain. Per germline, CDR1 MGHRA and CDR2 YSYEKL. The CDR3 runs to 14 residues. The ends were cut back, 2 bases at V and 6 bases at J, with 8 bases in the middle. CDR3 residues: CASSQFAGNSPLHF. DNA for the CDR3: TGCGCCAGCAGCCAATTTGCTGGTAATTCACCCCTCCACTTT.

The rearrangement links TRBV4-1 to TRBJ1-2, with a weak D call TRBD1 (6 bases). Germline V gene lookup returns CDR1 MGHRA and CDR2 YSYEKL. The V end lost 1 base, the J end lost 4 bases, and 16 bases lay between the germline ends. The CDR3 covers 16 residues. This chain's CDR3 is CASSQAPNRASYGYTF. The CDR3 nucleotides read TGCGCCAGCAGCCAAGCCCCAAACAGGGCTAGCTATGGCTACACCTTC.

This clone was seen once. V gene TRBV7-9 combines with J gene TRBJ2-5, with D perhaps TRBD1 (5 bases). V was shortened by 5 bases and J by 4 bases, with 11 bases between the two germline ends. Germline assignment: CDR1 SEHNR and CDR2 FQNEAQ (reference sequence). The CDR3 runs to 13 residues. The CDR3 reads CASSPKGSETQYF. In DNA, the CDR3 is TGTGCCAGCAGCCCAAAGGGGTCAGAGACCCAGTACTTC.

This chain uses TRBV12-3 or TRBV12-4 with TRBJ2-5; TRBD2 matches at 7 bases. V shed 5 bases and J 7 bases; nucleotides not matched to a gene: 7. The CDR3 covers 13 residues. The CDR3 is CASSPGGFGTQYF. CDR3 sequence (DNA): TGTGCCAGCAGTCCCGGGGGGTTTGGGACCCAGTACTTC.

The V gene is TRBV5-4, the J gene TRBJ2-4, with 7 nucleotides matching TRBD1. Per the germline V gene, CDR1 is SGHNT and CDR2 is YYREEE (reference sequence). J gave up 4 bases and V 0 bases, and 4 bases lay outside the gene matches. The CDR3 contains 15 residues. The CDR3 DNA follows: TGTGCCAGCAGCTTGGGTCAGGGGGTAAAAAACATTCAGTACTTC. This translates into CASSLGQGVKNIQYF. Looking up the rest from reference TRBV5-4 and TRBJ2-4 gives the full variable domain: ETGVTQSPTHLIKTRGQQVTLRCSSQSGHNTVSWYQQALGQGPQFIFQYYREEENGRGNFPPRFSGLQFPNYSSELNVNALELDDSALYLCASSLGQGVKNIQYFGAGTRLSVL.

The chain recombines TRBV24-1 with TRBJ1-2; D is perhaps TRBD1 (5 bases). V gave up 4 bases and J gave up 5 bases, with 16 bases separating them. The germline V gene has CDR1 KGHDR and CDR2 SFDVKD. The length of the CDR3 is 15 residues. The DNA of the CDR3 is TGTGCCACCAGTGACTCGGACTGGGGGGAATATGGCTACACCTTC. Its translation: CATSDSDWGEYGYTF.

The chain couples TRBV2 to TRBJ2-1; 8 bases map to TRBD1. This CDR3 region has 13 residues. Losses at the gene ends were 7 bases for V and 8 bases for J; bases not matched to a gene: 7. CDR1 is SNHLY and CDR2 is FYNNEI in the germline V gene. The CDR3: CASTYAGGDEQFF. The CDR3 DNA reads as TGTGCCAGCACCTATGCAGGGGGCGATGAGCAGTTCTTC.